Reported below is one T cell receptor beta chain. Its antigen is unidentified. After removal of 3 bases from V and 5 bases from J, the junction contained 5 bases not matched to a gene. Germline values: CDR1 LNHDA, CDR2 SQIVND (reference sequence). There are 14 residues in the CDR3. These data belong to a study of CD8+CD57+ T cells in acquired aplastic anemia. Study-level points and caveats: Simpson's diversity of CD8+ cells was not significantly different in patients compared with controls.

Genomic DNA, serving as template, underwent TCR beta VDJ and CDR3 profiling. TCRdb reprocessed the reads via MiXCR and lists one record per CDR3 protein. The sample includes some 48,000 distinct CDR3 sequences, 70% to 80% of them seen just once. The TCR comes from a human donor in good health, serving as a control. The sequencing sample was made of sorted CD4+, CD8+, or CD8+CD57+ T cells (not recorded which) from PBMCs. The chain is built from TRBV19 and TRBJ2-7; 9 bases align to TRBD1. CDR3 sequence reads: CASSIRTGVDEQYF. The CDR3 nucleotides are TGTGCCAGTAGTATTCGGACAGGGGTCGACGAGCAGTACTTC.